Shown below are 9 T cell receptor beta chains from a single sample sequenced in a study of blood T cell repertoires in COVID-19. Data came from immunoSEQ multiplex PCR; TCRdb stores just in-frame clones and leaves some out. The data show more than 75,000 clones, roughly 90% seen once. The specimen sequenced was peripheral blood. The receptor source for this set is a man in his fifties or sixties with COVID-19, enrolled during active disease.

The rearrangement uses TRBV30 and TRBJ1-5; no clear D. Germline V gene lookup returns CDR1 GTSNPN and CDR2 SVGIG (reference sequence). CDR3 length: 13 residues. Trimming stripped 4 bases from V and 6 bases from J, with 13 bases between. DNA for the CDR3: TGTGCCTGGACCCGCGGGGAGGGTCAGCCCCAGCATTTT. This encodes CAWTRGEGQPQHF.

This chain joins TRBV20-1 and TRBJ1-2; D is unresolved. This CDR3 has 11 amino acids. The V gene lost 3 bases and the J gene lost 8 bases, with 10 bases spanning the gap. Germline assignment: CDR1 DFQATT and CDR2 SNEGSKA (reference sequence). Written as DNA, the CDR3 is TGCAGTGCTAGCTTCCTTTCGGGCTACACCTTC. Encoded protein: CSASFLSGYTF.

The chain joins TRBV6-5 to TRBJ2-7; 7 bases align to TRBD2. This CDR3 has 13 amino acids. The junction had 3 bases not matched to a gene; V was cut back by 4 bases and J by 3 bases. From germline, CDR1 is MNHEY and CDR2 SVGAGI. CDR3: CASSFSSGYEQYF. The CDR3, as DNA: TGTGCCAGCAGTTTTTCTAGCGGCTACGAGCAGTACTTC.

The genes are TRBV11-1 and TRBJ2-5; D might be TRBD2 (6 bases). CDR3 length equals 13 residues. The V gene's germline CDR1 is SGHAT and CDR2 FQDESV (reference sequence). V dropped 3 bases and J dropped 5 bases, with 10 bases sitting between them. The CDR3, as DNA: TGTGCCAGCAGCTTGGGGGAGGAGGAGACCCAGTACTTC. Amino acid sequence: CASSLGEEETQYF.

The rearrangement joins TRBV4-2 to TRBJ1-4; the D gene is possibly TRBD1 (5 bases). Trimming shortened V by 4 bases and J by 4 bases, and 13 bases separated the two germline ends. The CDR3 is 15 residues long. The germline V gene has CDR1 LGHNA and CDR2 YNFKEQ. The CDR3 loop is CASSPRQLFNEKLFF. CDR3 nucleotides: TGTGCCAGCAGCCCTAGACAGCTCTTTAATGAAAAACTGTTTTTT.

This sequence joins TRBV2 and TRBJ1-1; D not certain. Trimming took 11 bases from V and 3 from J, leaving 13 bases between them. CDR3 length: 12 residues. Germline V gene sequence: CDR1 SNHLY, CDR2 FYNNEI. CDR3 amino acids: CAGDWEDTEAFF. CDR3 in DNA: TGTGCCGGTGACTGGGAGGACACTGAAGCTTTCTTT.

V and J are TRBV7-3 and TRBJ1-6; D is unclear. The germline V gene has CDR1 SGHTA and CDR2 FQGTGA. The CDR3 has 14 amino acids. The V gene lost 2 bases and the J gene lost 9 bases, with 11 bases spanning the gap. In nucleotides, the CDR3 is TGTGCCAGCAGCTTAGATTCCGGAGGTTCACCCCTCCACTTT. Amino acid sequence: CASSLDSGGSPLHF.

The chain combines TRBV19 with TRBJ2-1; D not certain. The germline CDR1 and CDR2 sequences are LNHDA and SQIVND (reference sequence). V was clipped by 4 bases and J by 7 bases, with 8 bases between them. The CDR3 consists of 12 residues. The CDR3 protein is CASSTTRNEQFF. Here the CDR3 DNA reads TGTGCCAGTAGTACGACAAGAAATGAGCAGTTCTTC.

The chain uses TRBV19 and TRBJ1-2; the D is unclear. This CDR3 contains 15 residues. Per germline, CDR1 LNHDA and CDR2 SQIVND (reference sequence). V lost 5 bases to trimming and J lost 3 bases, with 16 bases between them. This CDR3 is CASSFAVSDYYGYTF. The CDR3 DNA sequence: TGTGCCAGTAGTTTCGCGGTCTCGGATTACTATGGCTACACCTTC.